These 5 T cell receptor beta chains were all obtained from the same sample, sequenced in a study of cytomegalovirus exposure and HLA in healthy donors. The PCR was carried out with 60 Vbeta primers and 13 Jbeta primers. Clones were sequenced by immunoSEQ multiplex PCR, and TCRdb holds only the in-frame ones, with some missing. The table records over 150,000 clones, 75% to 85% of them present only once. Sample: PBMCs. Receptors originate from a woman aged 55-75 years in good health and CMV-seropositive.

The gene calls are TRBV15 and TRBJ1-3, with D tentatively TRBD1 (5 bases). The CDR3 is 14 residues long. V was pared by 3 bases and J by 4 bases, with 10 bases between. Germline V gives CDR1 LNHNV, CDR2 YYDKDF (reference sequence). The CDR3 reads CATSRTTEGNTIYF. CDR3 bases: TGTGCCACCAGCAGGACGACAGAAGGAAACACCATATATTTT.

J is TRBJ2-3 and V is TRBV28, with a possible D match to TRBD2 (6 bases). The V end was cut by 2 bases, the J end by 10 bases, with 22 bases between. The germline CDR1 and CDR2 sequences are MDHEN and SYDVKM. The CDR3 spans 16 residues. In DNA form, the CDR3 reads TGTGCCAGCAGTTTAATTTTTCTATCATCTAGCGATGCGCAGTATTTT. Amino acids: CASSLIFLSSSDAQYF.

The chain employs TRBV5-1 and TRBJ2-2, with D possibly TRBD2 on 5 matching bases. Trimming took off 5 bases at V and 2 bases at J, with 10 bases between the two ends. The CDR3 contains 14 residues. The V gene's germline CDR1 is SGHRS and CDR2 YFSETQ. The CDR3 DNA is TGCGCCAGCAGTCCCGGGGTTAACACCGGGGAGCTGTTTTTT. This gives the protein CASSPGVNTGELFF.

The rearrangement links TRBV6-1 to TRBJ2-3, with 8 bases aligning to TRBD2. This CDR3 has 13 residues. The V and J ends lost 6 bases and 6 bases, in that order; junction bases with no gene match: 5. Germline CDR1 is MNHNS and CDR2 is SASEGT. This CDR3 reads CASRMSGSDTQYF. CDR3 bases: TGTGCCAGCAGGATGAGCGGGAGTGATACGCAGTATTTT.

The chain is built from TRBV6-1 and TRBJ2-5; 8 positions agree with TRBD1. Trimming at V came to 7 bases and at J to 5 bases, leaving 12 bases not matched to a gene. CDR1 MNHNS and CDR2 SASEGT come from the germline V gene. This CDR3 has 15 amino acids. CDR3 sequence: CASNRGGTGGETQYF. Written as DNA, the CDR3 is TGTGCCAGCAACCGAGGAGGGACAGGCGGGGAGACCCAGTACTTC.